The 31 T cell receptor beta chains in this list originate from one sample, sequenced in a study of T cell repertoires in cytomegalovirus infection. Each CDR3 protein gets one entry after TCRdb re-called the reads with MiXCR. The top ten hold roughly 15% of the sample, which has roughly 500,000 distinct CDR3 sequences, 30% to 35% seen once. The antigens these receptors bind are not known. Here the sequenced sample was cultured PBMCs, taken from culture after CMV antigen stimulation. The receptors were sampled from a human donor in good health (CMV status not recorded). Some clones in this sample may be carry-over from other donors' samples.

This clonotype was detected only a few times. The rearrangement links TRBV5-5 to TRBJ2-5, with 7 bases lining up with TRBD1. The CDR3 loop spans 14 amino acids. Germline V gives CDR1 SGHKS, CDR2 YYEKEE (reference sequence). The trim removed 1 base at V and 4 bases at J, leaving 4 bases unmatched. The CDR3 is CASSLTGVLETQYF. The CDR3 nucleotides are TGTGCCAGCAGCTTGACAGGGGTACTAGAGACCCAGTACTTC.

The genes are TRBV12-3 or TRBV12-4 and TRBJ1-3; D call uncertain. The CDR3 has 14 residues. The V gene lost 6 bases and the J gene lost 0 bases, with 9 bases spanning the gap. CDR3 residues: CASSRDNSGNTIYF. In nucleotides, the CDR3 is TGTGCCAGCAGCCGGGATAACTCTGGAAACACCATATATTTT.

This clonotype was detected only once. The CDR3 DNA is TGTGCCAGCAGTTTATCGGGGAGCTCGACAAACGCAGATACGCAGTATTTT. It yields the protein CASSLSGSSTNADTQYF. V and J are TRBV27 and TRBJ2-3; possibly TRBD2 for D (5 bases). Germline V gene lookup returns CDR1 MNHEY and CDR2 SMNVEV (reference sequence). V lost 0 bases to trimming and J lost 4 bases, with 17 bases between them. The CDR3 length is 17 residues.

The chain carries TRBV12-3 or TRBV12-4 and TRBJ2-1, with a tentative D call TRBD2 (8 bases). The ends were cut back, 7 bases at V and 3 bases at J, with 16 bases in the middle. The CDR3 has 15 amino acids. CDR3 sequence (DNA): TGTGCCAGCACTATAGCGGGACAGTACTACAATGAGCAGTTCTTC. This sequence encodes CASTIAGQYYNEQFF.

The chain uses TRBV20-1 and TRBJ2-1; D tentatively fits TRBD1 or TRBD2 (6 bases each). V was trimmed by 3 bases and J by 2 bases, leaving 11 bases between them. Germline V gene lookup returns CDR1 DFQATT and CDR2 SNEGSKA (reference sequence). The CDR3 sequence is 14 residues long. The CDR3 here is CSARGGPPYNEQFF. CDR3 DNA: TGCAGTGCTAGGGGGGGCCCACCCTACAATGAGCAGTTCTTC.

The chain employs TRBV4-3 and TRBJ1-2, with a possible D match to TRBD1 (6 bases). Germline CDR1 LGHNA, CDR2 YSLEER. The V and J ends lost 0 bases and 2 bases respectively, with 10 bases between them. The CDR3 contains 15 residues. The CDR3 DNA follows: TGCGCCAGCAGCCAAGATACAGGGTCAAACTATGGCTACACCTTC. This gives the protein CASSQDTGSNYGYTF.

The chain uses TRBV7-9 and TRBJ2-1; weak D call: TRBD1 (6 bases). The CDR3 has 14 residues. The germline V and J ends were trimmed by 5 bases and 4 bases, with 12 bases remaining between them. The germline gives CDR1 SEHNR, CDR2 FQNEAQ (reference sequence). CDR3 sequence: CASSPDRSYNEQFF. The CDR3 nucleotides read TGTGCCAGCAGCCCTGACAGGAGTTACAATGAGCAGTTCTTC. The whole variable domain, remainder taken from reference TRBV7-9 and TRBJ2-1, is DTGVSQNPRHKITKRGQNVTFRCDPISEHNRLYWYRQTLGQGPEFLTYFQNEAQLEKSRLLSDRFSAERPKGSFSTLEIQRTEQGDSAMYLCASSPDRSYNEQFFGPGTRLTVL.

The chain carries TRBV18 and TRBJ2-7; D gene ambiguous. V shed 3 bases and J shed 0 bases, with 6 bases lying between them. The CDR3 covers 13 residues. From germline, CDR1 is KGHSH and CDR2 LQKENI. The CDR3 is CASSPPSSYEQYF. The CDR3 DNA is TGTGCCAGCTCACCCCCTAGCTCCTACGAGCAGTACTTC.

The CDR3 sequence: CASRLAGSANTGELFF. CDR3 nucleotides: TGTGCCAGTCGTCTAGCGGGGAGTGCGAACACCGGGGAGCTGTTTTTT. The chain has TRBV19 and TRBJ2-2; 9 bases map to TRBD2. Germline trimming cut 8 bases from V and 0 bases from J; bases unmatched to any gene: 7. Germline V lookup: CDR1 LNHDA, CDR2 SQIVND (reference sequence). This CDR3 is built from 16 residues. The full variable domain, with the rest looked up from reference TRBV19 and TRBJ2-2, is DGGITQSPKYLFRKEGQNVTLSCEQNLNHDAMYWYRQDPGQGLRLIYYSQIVNDFQKGDIAEGYSVSREKKESFPLTVTSAQKNPTAFYLCASRLAGSANTGELFFGEGSRLTVL.

The rearrangement joins TRBV6-2 or TRBV6-3 to TRBJ2-3, with 7 bases matching TRBD2. This CDR3 spans 15 amino acids. CDR1 and CDR2 (germline): MNHEY, SVGEGT. Trimming removed 8 bases from V and 0 bases from J; junction bases left unmatched: 8. The CDR3 protein is CASYHPSGSTDTQYF. CDR3 DNA sequence: TGTGCCAGCTACCACCCTAGCGGTAGCACAGATACGCAGTATTTT.

The chain recombines TRBV18 with TRBJ2-1; the D gene is possibly TRBD2 (6 bases). Germline V CDR1 and CDR2: KGHSH, LQKENI. V was shortened by 5 bases and J by 3 bases, with 17 bases between the two germline ends. There are 16 residues in the CDR3. CDR3 coding DNA: TGTGCCAGCTCATCGACCGGGACTGGCTACTACAATGAGCAGTTCTTC. This sequence encodes CASSSTGTGYYNEQFF.

The table lists this clonotype with a few counts. The chain combines TRBV19 with TRBJ2-4; TRBD1 matches 11 bases. V was clipped by 5 bases and J by 6 bases; unmatched bases: 6. Germline assignment: CDR1 LNHDA and CDR2 SQIVND (reference sequence). This CDR3 has 15 amino acids. The CDR3 DNA follows: TGTGCCAGTAGTGTGGACAGGGGGCCGGGAAACATTCAGTACTTC. Translation gives CASSVDRGPGNIQYF.

The chain joins TRBV6-2 or TRBV6-3 to TRBJ2-7; 11 nucleotides line up with TRBD2. J was trimmed by 5 bases and V by 7 bases; bases with no gene match: 16. The CDR3 loop spans 17 amino acids. CDR1 and CDR2 (germline): MNHEY, SVGEGT. In DNA form, the CDR3 reads TGTGCCAGCACCCCAGCTAGCGGGAGGCCTAACCGACACGAGCAGTACGTC. Protein product: CASTPASGRPNRHEQYV.

This clonotype appeared many times. At one of its ends the junction is not consistent with the germline gene, which may arise from a read error. This chain joins TRBV7-2 and TRBJ2-1; the D gene is possibly TRBD2 (5 bases). Germline V gene sequence: CDR1 SGHTA, CDR2 FQGNSA. The CDR3 runs to 12 residues. CDR3 DNA sequence: TGTGCCAGCAGCGGGAGAAGCACCCAGTATATCTTC. The encoded protein is CASSGRSTQYIF.

The chain carries TRBV13 and TRBJ1-1, with TRBD1 as a possible D gene (5 bases). The V and J ends lost 5 bases and 7 bases respectively, with 17 bases between them. The germline V gene has CDR1 PRHDT and CDR2 FYEKMQ (reference sequence). The length of the CDR3 is 14 residues. DNA for the CDR3: TGTGCCAGCAGCATCACAAAAGACCAGGGTGAAGCTTTCTTT. It codes for CASSITKDQGEAFF.

The chain carries TRBV20-1 and TRBJ1-5, with D unresolved. CDR3 length equals 13 residues. The V end was cut by 0 bases, the J end by 4 bases, with 7 bases between. Per the germline V gene, CDR1 is DFQATT and CDR2 is SNEGSKA (reference sequence). CDR3 in DNA: TGCAGTGCTAGAGAGTCGGGTAATCAGCCCCAGCATTTT. This gives the protein CSARESGNQPQHF.

The table lists this clonotype with a few counts. This chain joins TRBV12-3 or TRBV12-4 and TRBJ1-5, with a weak D call TRBD1 (5 bases). V lost 3 bases and J lost 0, with 12 bases in between. The CDR3 sequence is 16 residues long. The CDR3 DNA is TGTGCCAGCAGTTTCGCTGGGGCCTCTAGCAATCAGCCCCAGCATTTT. Translating it yields CASSFAGASSNQPQHF.

A few counts support this clonotype. The chain employs TRBV7-9 and TRBJ2-2; 10 bases match TRBD2. The CDR3 totals 16 residues. Unmatched junction bases numbered 8, after V lost 3 bases and J lost 7 bases. Germline V gene lookup returns CDR1 SEHNR and CDR2 FQNEAQ (reference sequence). The CDR3 reads CASSFGAGGPGGELFF. In nucleotides, the CDR3 is TGTGCCAGCAGCTTCGGAGCGGGAGGGCCCGGCGGGGAGCTGTTTTTT.

The CDR3 region has the DNA TGTGCCAGCAGTGGACAACCTCCGGGACAGGGGGATTCCTACGAGCAGTACTTC. Residues: CASSGQPPGQGDSYEQYF. This chain connects TRBV28 to TRBJ2-7, with 11 bases matching TRBD1. V was pared by 5 bases and J by 1 base, with 13 bases of the junction left unmatched. The CDR3 loop spans 18 amino acids. Germline CDR1 reads MDHEN; CDR2 reads SYDVKM.

This clonotype has only a few counts. The chain couples TRBV4-1 to TRBJ1-6, with D hard to call. Germline assignment: CDR1 MGHRA and CDR2 YSYEKL. CDR3 length: 13 amino acids. V was shortened by 0 bases and J by 7 bases, with 4 bases between the two germline ends. The CDR3 loop reads CASSQDSNSPLHF. The CDR3, as DNA: TGCGCCAGCAGCCAAGATTCGAATTCACCCCTCCACTTT.

V is TRBV12-3 or TRBV12-4 and J is TRBJ1-2; TRBD1 matches 9 bases. The CDR3 totals 14 residues. The J segment lost 6 bases and the V segment lost 2 bases, leaving 4 bases of the junction unmatched. The CDR3 DNA reads as TGTGCCAGCAGTTTACCCCGACAGGGGGATGGCTACACCTTC. Its translation: CASSLPRQGDGYTF.

This chain uses TRBV7-3 with TRBJ2-2, with D tentatively TRBD1 or TRBD2 (5 bases each). Trimming stripped 5 bases from V and 0 bases from J, with 16 bases between. In germline, CDR1 is SGHTA, CDR2 FQGTGA. The CDR3 sequence is 17 residues long. This chain's CDR3 is CASSPRPQGPNTGELFF. The CDR3 DNA reads TGTGCCAGCAGCCCACGGCCCCAGGGACCGAACACCGGGGAGCTGTTTTTT.

This clonotype has only a few counts. The rearrangement uses TRBV7-2 and TRBJ2-1; 14 nucleotides match TRBD2. Trimming at V came to 5 bases and at J to 7 bases, leaving 7 bases not matched to a gene. The germline V gene encodes CDR1 SGHTA and CDR2 FQGNSA. This CDR3 is built from 16 residues. The CDR3 sequence is CASSLGTSGRRNEQFF. The CDR3 nucleotides are TGTGCCAGCAGCCTCGGGACTAGCGGGAGAAGGAATGAGCAGTTCTTC.

The table lists this clonotype with a few counts. V usage is TRBV25-1 and J usage is TRBJ1-2; D not certain. Trimming removed 2 bases from V and 6 bases from J, with 10 bases in between. The CDR3 length is 13 residues. Per the germline V gene, CDR1 is MGHDK and CDR2 is SYGVNS. The CDR3 reads CASSEASVHGYTF. The CDR3 bases are TGTGCCAGCAGTGAAGCGTCGGTACATGGCTACACCTTC.

A word on this clonotype: An end of the junction differs from the germline gene, which may be a read error. The chain employs TRBV7-7 and TRBJ2-5; 13 positions agree with TRBD2. CDR1 and CDR2 (germline): SSHAT, FNYEAQ (reference sequence). This CDR3 contains 15 residues. The CDR3 region is CASSQRLAGGETQYF. CDR3 nucleotide sequence: TGTGCTAGCAGCCAAAGACTAGCGGGAGGAGAGACCCAGTACTTC.

V and J are TRBV4-2 and TRBJ1-5; no reliable D call. Germline loops: CDR1 LGHNA, CDR2 YNFKEQ. Trimming removed 1 base from V and 0 bases from J, with 13 bases in between. This CDR3 contains 17 residues. CDR3 sequence: CASSQVKEGFSNQPQHF. For the CDR3, the DNA is TGTGCCAGCAGCCAAGTTAAAGAGGGATTTAGCAATCAGCCCCAGCATTTT.

This clonotype occurred many times. The chain links TRBV7-2 to TRBJ2-7, with 7 bases matching TRBD2. This CDR3 region has 14 residues. V was clipped by 3 bases and J by 3 bases; unmatched bases: 5. In germline, CDR1 is SGHTA, CDR2 FQGNSA. The CDR3 spells CASSLSGTFYEQYF. The CDR3, as DNA: TGTGCCAGCAGCTTGAGCGGGACTTTCTACGAGCAGTACTTC.

This chain uses TRBV5-1 with TRBJ2-3; D uncertain. The germline V gene has CDR1 SGHRS and CDR2 YFSETQ. This CDR3 is 14 amino acids long. V was clipped by 2 bases and J by 1 base, with 8 bases between them. As DNA, the CDR3 is TGCGCCAGCAGCTTCGGCGGCGGCACAGATACGCAGTATTTT. Translating gives CASSFGGGTDTQYF.

The chain couples TRBV27 to TRBJ2-6; D call uncertain. Trimming left V 5 bases short and J 4 bases short, with 12 bases between. Germline CDR1 and CDR2: MNHEY and SMNVEV (reference sequence). The CDR3 has 15 amino acids. The CDR3 coding sequence is TGTGCCAGCAGTCTTACCCCATCCGGGGCCAACGTCCTGACTTTC. This sequence encodes CASSLTPSGANVLTF. Full variable domain (remainder filled in from reference TRBV27 and TRBJ2-6): EAQVTQNPRYLITVTGKKLTVTCSQNMNHEYMSWYRQDPGLGLRQIYYSMNVEVTDKGDVPEGYKVSRKEKRNFPLILESPSPNQTSLYFCASSLTPSGANVLTFGAGSRLTVL.

This clonotype was observed a handful of times. The rearrangement links TRBV6-2 or TRBV6-3 to TRBJ2-2; a possible D gene is TRBD1 (6 bases). The CDR3 loop spans 17 amino acids. Trimming took 2 bases from V and 3 from J, leaving 16 bases between them. Germline lookup yields CDR1 MNHEY and CDR2 SVGEGT. Here the CDR3 reads CASSYGDGAGDTGELFF. In nucleotides, the CDR3 is TGTGCCAGCAGTTACGGGGATGGGGCAGGGGACACCGGGGAGCTGTTTTTT.

This clonotype was seen repeatedly, ten times or more. CDR3 amino acids: CASSTGTGGGGGEKLFF. The DNA of the CDR3 is TGTGCCAGCAGTACCGGGACAGGAGGCGGGGGTGGGGAAAAACTGTTTTTT. The chain combines TRBV12-3 or TRBV12-4 with TRBJ1-4, with 8 positions matching TRBD1. The J segment lost 8 bases and the V segment lost 5 bases, leaving 16 bases of the junction unmatched. The CDR3 extends over 17 amino acids.